This TCR beta chain was sequenced in a study of radiation and T cells in renal cell carcinoma. Time point in this sample: baseline pretreatment blood. Treatment denoted: 15 Gy SBRT to primary tumor, nephrectomy 4 weeks later. Serial blood draws occurred at baseline and 2 and 4 weeks post-SBRT. This renal cell carcinoma was of the clear cell type. This CDR3 comprises 16 residues. Germline CDR1 reads SGDLS; CDR2 reads YYNGEE. Assay: immunoSEQ multiplex PCR; the TCRdb copy retains only in-frame clones and omits some. Among about 95,000 clones, roughly 90% were seen once, and the ten largest hold almost 8%.

The source of this sequence is a man in his fifties or sixties with renal cell carcinoma. This sequence joins TRBV9 and TRBJ2-5; TRBD2 agrees at 7 bases. The tail of the sequence fits TRBJ2-7 better, so the J call may be wrong. Sequencing used blood, obtained from a patient whose treatment included radiotherapy and nephrectomy. CDR3 in DNA: TGTGCCAGCAGCGTAGGGGCTAGCGGACGATCCTACGAGCAGTACTTC. Translation gives CASSVGASGRSYEQYF.